Ten or more counts support the clone carrying this T cell receptor beta chain. Its antigen is unknown. The source of the sample is a study of T cells in Graves' hyperthyroidism and ophthalmopathy. For the study at large: Peripheral blood was taken when the disease was first diagnosed, before any treatment began.

General study findings and limits: Blood samples included most of the expanded thyroid clonotypes exceeding 0.001.

From RNA transcripts, TCR beta CDR3 regions were amplified. HTBI primers were the set used in a first-round RT-PCR of the TCR CDR3. One entry per CDR3 protein, called by TCRdb with MiXCR from the multiplex PCR reads. Counted here are around 500,000 distinct CDR3 sequences, roughly an eighth occurring once; the ten biggest clones make up around 17%. What was sequenced was blood. This clonotype was obtained from a woman between 18 and 29 years old with Graves' hyperthyroidism.

This CDR3 is CAWSMVGVGGYTF. CDR3 in DNA: TGTGCCTGGAGTATGGTGGGGGTTGGTGGCTACACCTTC. V usage is TRBV30 and J usage is TRBJ1-2, with D perhaps TRBD1 (5 bases). V lost 2 bases and J lost 7, with 14 bases in between. Per the germline V gene, CDR1 is GTSNPN and CDR2 is SVGIG (reference sequence). There are 13 residues in the CDR3.